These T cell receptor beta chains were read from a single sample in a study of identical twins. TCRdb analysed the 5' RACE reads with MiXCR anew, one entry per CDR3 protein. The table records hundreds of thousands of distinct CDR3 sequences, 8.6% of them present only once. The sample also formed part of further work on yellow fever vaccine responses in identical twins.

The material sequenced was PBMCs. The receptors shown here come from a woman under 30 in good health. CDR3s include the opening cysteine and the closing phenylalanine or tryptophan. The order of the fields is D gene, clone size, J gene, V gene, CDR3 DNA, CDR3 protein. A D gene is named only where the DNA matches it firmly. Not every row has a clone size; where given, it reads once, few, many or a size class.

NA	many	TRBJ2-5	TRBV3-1	TGTGCCAGCAGCCAAAGGGTAACCGAGACCCAGTACTTC	CASSQRVTETQYF
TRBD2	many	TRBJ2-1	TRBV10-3	TGTGCCATCAGCCGAACTCTAGCGGGGAGCTCCTACAATGAGCAGTTCTTC	CAISRTLAGSSYNEQFF
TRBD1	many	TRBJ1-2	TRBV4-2	TGTGCCAGCAGCCAGACCAACAGGGGTGGCTACACCTTC	CASSQTNRGGYTF
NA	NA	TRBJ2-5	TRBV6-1	TGTGCCAGCCAGAGAAGTGGGATCCAAGAGACCCAGTACTTC	CASQRSGIQETQYF
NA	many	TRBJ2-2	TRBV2	TGTGCCAGCAGTGAAAGGTGGCAGGGGATTAGCGGGGAGCTGTTTTTT	CASSERWQGISGELFF
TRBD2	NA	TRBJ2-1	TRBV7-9	TGTGCCAGCAACATTGGGGAGGGCGCCTACAATGAGCAGTTCTTC	CASNIGEGAYNEQFF
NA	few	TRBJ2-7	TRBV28	TGTGCCAGCAGCCTGAACAGGTTCCCCTACGAGCAGTACTTC	CASSLNRFPYEQYF
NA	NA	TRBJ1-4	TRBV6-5	TGTGCCAGCAGTTACGCGGGGGCTGGTAATGAAAAACTGTTTTTT	CASSYAGAGNEKLFF
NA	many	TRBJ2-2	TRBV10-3	TGTGCCATCAGTCCTTTTTTGGACACCGGGGAGCTGTTTTTT	CAISPFLDTGELFF
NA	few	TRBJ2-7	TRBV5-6	TGTGCCAGCAGCCCCGGCATACTAGGTCCCTACGAGCAGTACTTC	CASSPGILGPYEQYF
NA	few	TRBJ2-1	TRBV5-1	TGCGCCAGCAGCTTGGAAGCAGGCGTCTCCTACAATGAGCAGTTCTTC	CASSLEAGVSYNEQFF
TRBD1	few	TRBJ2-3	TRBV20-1	TGCAGTGCTAGAGACCACGGGACAGGGGCCCTGGATACGCAGTATTTT	CSARDHGTGALDTQYF
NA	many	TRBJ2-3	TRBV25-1	TGTGCCAGCAGTGAATCCTTCCTCGACCTTGCAGATACGCAGTATTTT	CASSESFLDLADTQYF
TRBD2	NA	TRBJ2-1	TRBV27	TGTGCCAGCAGCGTTAGCGGGGGTTACGATGAGCAGTTCTTC	CASSVSGGYDEQFF
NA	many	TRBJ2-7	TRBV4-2	TGTGCCAGCAGCGAGGTAGGGGACTACGAGCAGTACTTC	CASSEVGDYEQYF
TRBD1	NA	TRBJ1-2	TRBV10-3	TGTGCCATCCTAGCGGACAGGAGTAACTATGGCTACACCTTC	CAILADRSNYGYTF
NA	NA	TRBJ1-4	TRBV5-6	TGTGCCAGCAGCTTGGACCAGGGAGAGAGTGAAAAACTGTTTTTT	CASSLDQGESEKLFF
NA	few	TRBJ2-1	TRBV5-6	TGTGCCAGCAGCTTGGCCAGACTTGCCTACAATGAGCAGTTCTTC	CASSLARLAYNEQFF
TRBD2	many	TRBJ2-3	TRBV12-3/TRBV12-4	TGTGCCAGCAGTTCGGGACTAGCGAAATCAGATACGCAGTATTTT	CASSSGLAKSDTQYF
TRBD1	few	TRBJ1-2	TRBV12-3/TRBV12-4	TGTGCCAGCAGATCGACAGGGGTTAACTATGGCTACACCTTC	CASRSTGVNYGYTF
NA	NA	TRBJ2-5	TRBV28	TGTGCCAGCAGTTTATCCGTTACGGGACGGGGGCATCAAGAGACCCAGTACTTC	CASSLSVTGRGHQETQYF
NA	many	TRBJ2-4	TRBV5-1	TGCGCCAGCAGGAGAGAAGAGGGAGCCAAAAACATTCAGTACTTC	CASRREEGAKNIQYF
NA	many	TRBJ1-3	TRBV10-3	TGTGCCATCTCCAGGGCCTCTGGAAACACCATATATTTT	CAISRASGNTIYF
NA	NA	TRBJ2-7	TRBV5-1	TGCGCCAGCACCACCAAATCCGGGGGCATCCCCAACGAGCAGTACTTC	CASTTKSGGIPNEQYF
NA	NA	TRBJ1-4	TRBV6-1	TGTGCCAGCAGTCGAGGACGTCTTAATGAAAAACTGTTTTTT	CASSRGRLNEKLFF
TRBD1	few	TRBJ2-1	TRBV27	TGTGCCAGCAGCACGATTAGGGGGCAAGTTTTTAACGATGAGCAGTTCTTC	CASSTIRGQVFNDEQFF
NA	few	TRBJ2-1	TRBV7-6	TGTGCCAGCAGCACGGAATGGGGTGAGCAGTTCTTC	CASSTEWGEQFF
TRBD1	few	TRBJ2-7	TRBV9	TGTGCCAGCAGCACAGGACAGGGGGCCACCTACGAGCAGTACTTC	CASSTGQGATYEQYF
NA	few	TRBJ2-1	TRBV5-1	TGCGCCAGCAGCTTGACAACGATGACCTACAATGAGCAGTTCTTC	CASSLTTMTYNEQFF
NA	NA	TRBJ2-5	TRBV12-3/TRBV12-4	TGTGCCAGCAGCAACCTCCAAGAGACCCAGTACTTC	CASSNLQETQYF
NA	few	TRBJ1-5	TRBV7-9	TGTGCCAGCAGCTCTAACGACAGAATAAATCAGCCCCAGCATTTT	CASSSNDRINQPQHF
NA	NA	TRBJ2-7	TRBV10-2	TGCGCCAGCAGCGGGGGGCGGGGGCCCTACGAGCAGTACTTC	CASSGGRGPYEQYF
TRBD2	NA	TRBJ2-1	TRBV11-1	TGTGCCAGCAGCTTAGCTTTGGACAGCATAGCGGGGGGCCACTACAATGAGCAGTTCTTC	CASSLALDSIAGGHYNEQFF
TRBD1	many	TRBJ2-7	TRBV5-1	TGCGCCAGCAGCTCCGGGACAGGTTCCGGCGAGCAGTACTTC	CASSSGTGSGEQYF
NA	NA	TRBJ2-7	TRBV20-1	TGCAGTGCTCCCGGGACAAACTACGAGCAGTACTTC	CSAPGTNYEQYF
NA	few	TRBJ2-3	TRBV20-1	TGCAGCATGCCGGGGCAAGATAAAGGCACAGATACGCAGTATTTT	CSMPGQDKGTDTQYF
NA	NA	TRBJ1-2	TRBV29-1	TGCAGCACCGACACTCACTATGGCTACACCTTC	CSTDTHYGYTF
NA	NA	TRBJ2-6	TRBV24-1	TGTGCCACCAGTGATTCAGGAGGGTACGCTGGGGCCAACGTCCTGACTTTC	CATSDSGGYAGANVLTF
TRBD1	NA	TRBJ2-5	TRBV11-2	TGTGCCAGCAGCCAGACAGGGGGCATTGGAGAGACCCAGTACTTC	CASSQTGGIGETQYF
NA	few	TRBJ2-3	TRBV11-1	TGTGCCAGCAGCACCACCCCGCCAGGGGTTATGGACACAGATACGCAGTATTTT	CASSTTPPGVMDTDTQYF
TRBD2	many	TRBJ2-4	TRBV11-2	TGTGCCAGCAGAGGGACTACCGAGAAGTCGCTAATAGCCAAAAACATTCAGTACTTC	CASRGTTEKSLIAKNIQYF
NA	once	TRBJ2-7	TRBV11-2	TGTGCCAGCAGCTTAAGAATACAGGGACCTCCATACGAGCAGTACTTC	CASSLRIQGPPYEQYF
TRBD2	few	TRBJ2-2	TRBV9	TGTGCCAGCAGCGTAGCTAACCTAGCGGGAGTTACCGGGGAGCTGTTTTTT	CASSVANLAGVTGELFF
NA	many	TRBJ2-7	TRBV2	TGTGCCAGCAGCCCCGGGACATTAACCTACGAGCAGTACTTC	CASSPGTLTYEQYF
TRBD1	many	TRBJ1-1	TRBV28	TGTGCCAGCGGTCACCTACAGAGGGGGCCTGAAGCTTTCTTT	CASGHLQRGPEAFF
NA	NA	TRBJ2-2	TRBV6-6	TGTGCCAGCAGTTTATTTAGTTCCGGGGAGCTGTTTTTT	CASSLFSSGELFF
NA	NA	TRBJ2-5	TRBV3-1	TGTGCCAGCAGCCAAGACTCGGGCACCCAGTACTTC	CASSQDSGTQYF
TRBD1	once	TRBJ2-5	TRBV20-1	TGCAGTGCTAGAAGAGGGCAGGGGGCGGAGACCCAGTACTTC	CSARRGQGAETQYF
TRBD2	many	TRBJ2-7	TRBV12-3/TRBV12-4	TGTGCCAGCAGTTTAACGACTAGCGGTTCCTACGAGCAGTACTTC	CASSLTTSGSYEQYF
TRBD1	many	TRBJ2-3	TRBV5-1	TGCGCCAGCAGCCCGGGGACAGGGCGCACAGATACGCAGTATTTT	CASSPGTGRTDTQYF
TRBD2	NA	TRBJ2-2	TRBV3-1	TGTACCTTCAGTCTGATCGGACTAGCGGGTTTAAACACCGGGGAGCTGTTTTTT	CTFSLIGLAGLNTGELFF
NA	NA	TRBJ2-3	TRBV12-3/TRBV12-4	TGTGCCAGCAGTCCCAGGACCCAGTCAGATACGCAGTATTTT	CASSPRTQSDTQYF
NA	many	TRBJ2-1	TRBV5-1	TGCGCCAGCAGCTTCAGGGTAGGGGGAGGTGAGAGGAATGAGCAGTTCTTC	CASSFRVGGGERNEQFF
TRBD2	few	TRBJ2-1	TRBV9	TGTGCCAGCAGCGTCATTAGCGGGAGTAATGGGGAGCAGTTCTTC	CASSVISGSNGEQFF
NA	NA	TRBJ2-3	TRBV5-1	TGCGCCAGCAGCTCAAATACAGGGACAGATACGCAGTATTTT	CASSSNTGTDTQYF
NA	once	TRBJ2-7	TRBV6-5	TGTGCCAGCAGTTACTCTGCCAGGGACTACGAGCAGTACTTC	CASSYSARDYEQYF
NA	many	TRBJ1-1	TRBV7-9	TGTGCCAGCAGCCCCCCCGTGGGTGGTGAAGCTTTCTTT	CASSPPVGGEAFF
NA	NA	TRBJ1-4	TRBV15	TGTGCCACCAGCAGAGTGGCCCCCCGGGGAGACGAAAAACTGTTTTTT	CATSRVAPRGDEKLFF